The following is a T cell receptor (beta chain) sequence with its context. The antigen remains unidentified. This sample was taken from a study of cytomegalovirus exposure and HLA in healthy donors. As for the study in general: The 90 to 150 validation repertoires matched the roughly 630 first-cohort repertoires in platform, a later analysis reported.

Germline trimming cut 4 bases from V and 3 bases from J; bases unmatched to any gene: 3. The germline V gene has CDR1 SQVTM and CDR2 ANQGSEA. The CDR3 contains 13 residues. Study-level points and caveats: Three CMV-associated chains proved CMV antigen-specific in vitro.

Assay: immunoSEQ multiplex PCR; the TCRdb copy retains only in-frame clones and omits some. Of about 60,000 clones in the sample, more than 90% were seen once. The chain couples TRBV29-1 to TRBJ1-2, with TRBD1 matching 9 bases. The sequence was obtained from a man younger than 35 in good health and CMV-seronegative. The source material was PBMCs. CDR3 sequence: CSVGDRAHYGYTF. CDR3 nucleotide sequence: TGCAGCGTTGGGGACAGGGCCCACTATGGCTACACCTTC.